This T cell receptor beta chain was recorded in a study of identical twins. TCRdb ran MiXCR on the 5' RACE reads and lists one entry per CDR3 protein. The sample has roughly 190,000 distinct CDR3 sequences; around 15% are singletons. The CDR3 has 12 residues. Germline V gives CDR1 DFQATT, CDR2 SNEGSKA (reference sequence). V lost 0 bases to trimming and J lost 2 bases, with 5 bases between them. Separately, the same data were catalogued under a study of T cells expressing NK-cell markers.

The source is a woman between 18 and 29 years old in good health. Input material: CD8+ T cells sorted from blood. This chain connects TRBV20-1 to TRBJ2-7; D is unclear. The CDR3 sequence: CSAREGTYEQYF. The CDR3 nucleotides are TGCAGTGCTAGAGAAGGAACCTACGAGCAGTACTTC.